The source of this T cell receptor beta chain is a study of T-cell memory formation after mild COVID-19. To note about this clonotype: The antigen remains unidentified.

MiXCR, run by TCRdb on the 5' RACE reads, gives a single entry per CDR3 protein. The sample includes around 470,000 distinct CDR3 sequences, about 19% seen only once; the top ten take about 8.8%. V shed 0 bases, J shed 2 bases, and the junction held 14 bases outside the gene matches. Germline V CDR1 and CDR2: SGHRS, YFSETQ. The CDR3 has 20 residues. Study conclusions and caveats: CD4+ contracting clones were mainly CM and EM; CD8+ ones, EMRA.

The material sequenced was PBMCs or a T cell subset sorted from them (not recorded which). V usage is TRBV5-1 and J usage is TRBJ2-3; TRBD2 matches 11 bases. The source is an adult woman who had mild COVID-19 (a few samples of this study predate the infection). Cell type and time point are not known. The CDR3 region is CASSLEGLAGGYLHTDTQYF. CDR3 nucleotides: TGCGCCAGCAGCTTGGAAGGGCTAGCGGGGGGCTACTTACACACAGATACGCAGTATTTT.